This T cell receptor beta chain was documented in a study of cytomegalovirus exposure and HLA in healthy donors. Study-level points and caveats: According to a later analysis, donors in an Asian-associated ancestry cluster reportedly had fewer N-insertions than the approximately 670-donor mean. Data from an earlier analysis indicated that most TCR beta V segments were productive either about 87% or about 30% of the time. There were some V segments, including TRBV6-2 and TRBV6-3, excluded as indistinguishable.

All the people who gave samples were healthy bone marrow donors. The CDR3 spans 15 residues. V shed 0 bases, J shed 8 bases, and the junction held 1 base outside the gene matches. Germline V gene data show CDR1 as SGHDT and CDR2 as YYEEEE. Remarks on this clone: Its antigen is currently unknown.

The PCR employed 60 Vbeta primers together with 13 Jbeta primers. The assay was immunoSEQ multiplex PCR, and TCRdb's table has in-frame clones only and misses some. The table shows approximately 190,000 clones, with 65% to 85% occurring only once. The receptor's source is a boy between 2 and 10 years old in good health and CMV-seronegative. The chain combines TRBV5-6 with TRBJ2-1; 14 nucleotides align to TRBD2. Material for sequencing was PBMCs. The CDR3 nucleotides are TGTGCCAGCAGCTTGGGACTAGCGGGGGGGCATGAGCAGTTCTTC. Translated, it gives CASSLGLAGGHEQFF.